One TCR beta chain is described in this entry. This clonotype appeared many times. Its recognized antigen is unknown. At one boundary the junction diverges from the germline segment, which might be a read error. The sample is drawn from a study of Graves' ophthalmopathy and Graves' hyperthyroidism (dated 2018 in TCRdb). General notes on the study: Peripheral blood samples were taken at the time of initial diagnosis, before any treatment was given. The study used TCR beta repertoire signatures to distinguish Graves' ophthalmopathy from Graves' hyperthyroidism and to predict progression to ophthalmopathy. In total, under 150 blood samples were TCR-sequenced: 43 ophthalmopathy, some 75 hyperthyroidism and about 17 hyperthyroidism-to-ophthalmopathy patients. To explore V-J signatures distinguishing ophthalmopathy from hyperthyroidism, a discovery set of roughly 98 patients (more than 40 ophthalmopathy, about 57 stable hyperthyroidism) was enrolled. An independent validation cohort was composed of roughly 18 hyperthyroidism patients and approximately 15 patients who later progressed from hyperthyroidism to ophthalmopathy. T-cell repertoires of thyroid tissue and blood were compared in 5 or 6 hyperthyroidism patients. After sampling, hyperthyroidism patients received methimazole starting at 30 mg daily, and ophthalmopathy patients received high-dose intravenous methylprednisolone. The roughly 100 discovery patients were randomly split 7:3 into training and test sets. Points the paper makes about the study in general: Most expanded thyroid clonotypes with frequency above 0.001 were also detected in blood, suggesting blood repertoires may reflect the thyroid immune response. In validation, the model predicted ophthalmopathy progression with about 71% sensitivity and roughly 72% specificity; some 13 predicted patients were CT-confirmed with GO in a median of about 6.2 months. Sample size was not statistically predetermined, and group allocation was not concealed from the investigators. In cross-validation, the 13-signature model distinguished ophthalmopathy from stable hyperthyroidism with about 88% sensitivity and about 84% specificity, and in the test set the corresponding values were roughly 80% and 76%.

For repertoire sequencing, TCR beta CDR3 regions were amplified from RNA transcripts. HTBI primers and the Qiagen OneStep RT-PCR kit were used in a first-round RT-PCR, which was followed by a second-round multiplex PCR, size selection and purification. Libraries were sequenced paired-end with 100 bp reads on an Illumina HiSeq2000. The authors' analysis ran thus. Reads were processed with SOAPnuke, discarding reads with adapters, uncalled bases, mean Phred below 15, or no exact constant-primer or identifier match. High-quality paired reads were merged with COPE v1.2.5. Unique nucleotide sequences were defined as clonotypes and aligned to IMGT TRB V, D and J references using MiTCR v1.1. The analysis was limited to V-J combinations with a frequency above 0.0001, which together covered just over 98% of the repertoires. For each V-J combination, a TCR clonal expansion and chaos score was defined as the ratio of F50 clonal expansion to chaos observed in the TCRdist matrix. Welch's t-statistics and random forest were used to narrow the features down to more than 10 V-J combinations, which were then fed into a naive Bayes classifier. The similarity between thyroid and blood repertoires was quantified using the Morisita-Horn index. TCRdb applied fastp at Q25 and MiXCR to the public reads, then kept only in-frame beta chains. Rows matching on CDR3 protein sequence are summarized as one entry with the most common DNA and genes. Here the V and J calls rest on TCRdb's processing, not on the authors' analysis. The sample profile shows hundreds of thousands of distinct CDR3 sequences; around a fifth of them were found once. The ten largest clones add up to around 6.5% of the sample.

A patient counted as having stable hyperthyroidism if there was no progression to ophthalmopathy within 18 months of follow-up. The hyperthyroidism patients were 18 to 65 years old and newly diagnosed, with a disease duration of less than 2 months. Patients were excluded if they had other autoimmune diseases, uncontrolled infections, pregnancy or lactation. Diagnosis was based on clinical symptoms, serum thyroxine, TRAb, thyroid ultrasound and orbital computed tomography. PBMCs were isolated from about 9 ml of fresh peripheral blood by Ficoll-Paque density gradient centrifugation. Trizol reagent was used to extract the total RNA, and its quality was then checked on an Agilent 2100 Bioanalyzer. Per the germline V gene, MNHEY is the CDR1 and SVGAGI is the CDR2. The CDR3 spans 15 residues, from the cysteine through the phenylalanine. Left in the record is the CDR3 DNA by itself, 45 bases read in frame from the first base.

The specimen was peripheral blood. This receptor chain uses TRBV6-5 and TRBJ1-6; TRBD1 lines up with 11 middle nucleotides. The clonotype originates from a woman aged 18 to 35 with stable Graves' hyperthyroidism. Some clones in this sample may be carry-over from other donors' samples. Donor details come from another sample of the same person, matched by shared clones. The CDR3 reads CASRQTGTGGSTLHF. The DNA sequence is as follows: TGTGCCAGCAGACAAACCGGGACAGGGGGTTCAACCCTCCACTTT.